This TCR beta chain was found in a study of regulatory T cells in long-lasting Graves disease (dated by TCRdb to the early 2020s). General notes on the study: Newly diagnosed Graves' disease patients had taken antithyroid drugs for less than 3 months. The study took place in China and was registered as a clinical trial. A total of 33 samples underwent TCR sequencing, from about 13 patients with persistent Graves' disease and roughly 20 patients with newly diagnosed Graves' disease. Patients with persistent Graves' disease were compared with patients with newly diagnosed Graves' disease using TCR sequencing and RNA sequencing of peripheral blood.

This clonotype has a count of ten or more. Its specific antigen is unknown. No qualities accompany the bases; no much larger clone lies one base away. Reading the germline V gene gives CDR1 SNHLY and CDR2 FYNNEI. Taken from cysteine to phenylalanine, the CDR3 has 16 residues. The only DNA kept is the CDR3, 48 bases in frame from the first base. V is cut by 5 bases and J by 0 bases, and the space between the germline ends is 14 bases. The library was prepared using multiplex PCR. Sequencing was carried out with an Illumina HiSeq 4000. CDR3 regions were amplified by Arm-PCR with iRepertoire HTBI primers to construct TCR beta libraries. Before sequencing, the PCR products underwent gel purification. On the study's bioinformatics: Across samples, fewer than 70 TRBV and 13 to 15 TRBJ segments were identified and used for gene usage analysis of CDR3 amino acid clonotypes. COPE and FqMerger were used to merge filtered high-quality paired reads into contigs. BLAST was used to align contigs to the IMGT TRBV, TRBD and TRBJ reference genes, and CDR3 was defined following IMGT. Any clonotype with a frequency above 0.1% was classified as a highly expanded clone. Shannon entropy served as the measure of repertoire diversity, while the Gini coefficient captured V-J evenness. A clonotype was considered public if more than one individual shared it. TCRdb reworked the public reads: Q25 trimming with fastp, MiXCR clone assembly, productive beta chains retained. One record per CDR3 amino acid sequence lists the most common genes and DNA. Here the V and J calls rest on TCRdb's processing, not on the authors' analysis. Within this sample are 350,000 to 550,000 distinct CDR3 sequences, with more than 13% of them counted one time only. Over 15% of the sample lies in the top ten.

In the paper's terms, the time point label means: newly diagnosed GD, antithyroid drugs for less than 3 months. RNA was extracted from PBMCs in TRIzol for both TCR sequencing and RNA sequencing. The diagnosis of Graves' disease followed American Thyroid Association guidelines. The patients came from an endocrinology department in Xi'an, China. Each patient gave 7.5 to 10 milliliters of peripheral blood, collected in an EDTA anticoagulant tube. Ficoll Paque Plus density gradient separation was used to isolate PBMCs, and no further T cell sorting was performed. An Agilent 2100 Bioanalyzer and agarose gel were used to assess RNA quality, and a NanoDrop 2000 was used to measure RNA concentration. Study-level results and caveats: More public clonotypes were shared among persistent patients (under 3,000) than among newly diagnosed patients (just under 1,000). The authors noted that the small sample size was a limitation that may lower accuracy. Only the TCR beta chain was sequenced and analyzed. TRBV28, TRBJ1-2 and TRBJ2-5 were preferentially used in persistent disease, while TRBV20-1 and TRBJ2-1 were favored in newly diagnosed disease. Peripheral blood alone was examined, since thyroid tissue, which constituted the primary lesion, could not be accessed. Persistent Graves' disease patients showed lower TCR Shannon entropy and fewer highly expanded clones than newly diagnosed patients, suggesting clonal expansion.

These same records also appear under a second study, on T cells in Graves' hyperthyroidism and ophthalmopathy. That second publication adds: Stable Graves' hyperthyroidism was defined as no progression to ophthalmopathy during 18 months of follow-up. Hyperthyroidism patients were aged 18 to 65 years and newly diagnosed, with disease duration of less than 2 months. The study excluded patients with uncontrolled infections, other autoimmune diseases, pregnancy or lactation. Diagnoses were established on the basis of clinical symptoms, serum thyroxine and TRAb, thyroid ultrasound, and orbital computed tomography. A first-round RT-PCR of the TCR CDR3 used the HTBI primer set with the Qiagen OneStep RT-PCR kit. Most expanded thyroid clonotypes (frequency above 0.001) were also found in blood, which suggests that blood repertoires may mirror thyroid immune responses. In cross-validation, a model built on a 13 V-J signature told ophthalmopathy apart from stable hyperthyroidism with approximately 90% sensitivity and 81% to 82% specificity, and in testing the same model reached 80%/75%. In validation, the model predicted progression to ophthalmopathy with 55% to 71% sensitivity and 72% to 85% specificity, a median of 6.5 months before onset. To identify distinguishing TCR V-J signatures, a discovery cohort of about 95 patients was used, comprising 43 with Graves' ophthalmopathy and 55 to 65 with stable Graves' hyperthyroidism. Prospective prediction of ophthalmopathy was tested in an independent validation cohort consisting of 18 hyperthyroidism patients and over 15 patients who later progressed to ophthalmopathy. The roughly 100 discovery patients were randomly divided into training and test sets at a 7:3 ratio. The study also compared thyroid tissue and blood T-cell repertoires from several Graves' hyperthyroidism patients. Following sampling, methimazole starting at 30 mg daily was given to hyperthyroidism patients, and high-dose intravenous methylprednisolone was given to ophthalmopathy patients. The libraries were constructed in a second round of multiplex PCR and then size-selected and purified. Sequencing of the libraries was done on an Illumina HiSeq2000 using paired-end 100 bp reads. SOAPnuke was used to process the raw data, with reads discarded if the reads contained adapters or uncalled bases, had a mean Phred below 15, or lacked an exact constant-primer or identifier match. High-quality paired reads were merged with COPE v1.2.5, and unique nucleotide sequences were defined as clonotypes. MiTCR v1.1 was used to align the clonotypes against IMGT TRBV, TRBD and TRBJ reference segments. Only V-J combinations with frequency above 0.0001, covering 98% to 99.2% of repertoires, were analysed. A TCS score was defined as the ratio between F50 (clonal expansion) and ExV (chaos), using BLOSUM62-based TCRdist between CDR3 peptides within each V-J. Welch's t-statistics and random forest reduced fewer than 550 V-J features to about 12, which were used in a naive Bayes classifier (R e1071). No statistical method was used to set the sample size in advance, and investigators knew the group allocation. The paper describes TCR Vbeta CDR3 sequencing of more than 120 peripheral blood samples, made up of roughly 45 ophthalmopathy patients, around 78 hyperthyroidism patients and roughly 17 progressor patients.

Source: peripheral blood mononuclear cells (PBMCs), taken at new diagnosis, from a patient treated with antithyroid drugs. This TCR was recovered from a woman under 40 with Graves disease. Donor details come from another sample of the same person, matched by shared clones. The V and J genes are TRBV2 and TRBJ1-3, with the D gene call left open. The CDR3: CASSPQRRFSGNTIYF. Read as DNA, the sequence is TGTGCCAGCAGTCCTCAAAGGAGATTCTCTGGAAACACCATATATTTT.